The 17 T cell receptor beta chains below come from one sample, sequenced in a study of cytomegalovirus exposure and HLA in healthy donors. The protocol was immunoSEQ multiplex PCR, while the TCRdb copy is restricted to in-frame clones and leaves out a portion. The data contain roughly 130,000 clones, roughly 87% of them seen just once; the ten biggest clones take up roughly 9.3%. Sample: PBMCs. Source of these receptors: a young woman in good health and CMV-seropositive.

V usage is TRBV14 and J usage is TRBJ2-7; perhaps TRBD2 as D (6 bases). The germline V and J ends were trimmed by 4 bases and 4 bases, with 23 bases remaining between them. Germline CDR1 is SGHDN and CDR2 is FVKESK. The CDR3 contains 17 residues. CDR3 sequence: CASSPDGRDGAGYEQYF. DNA for the CDR3: TGTGCCAGCAGCCCAGACGGCCGGGACGGGGCGGGATACGAGCAGTACTTC. Complete variable domain (other parts from reference TRBV14 and TRBJ2-7): EAGVTQFPSHSVIEKGQTVTLRCDPISGHDNLYWYRRVMGKEIKFLLHFVKESKQDESGMPNNRFLAERTGGTYSTLKVQPAELEDSGVYFCASSPDGRDGAGYEQYFGPGTRLTVT.

The V call is TRBV10-3, the J call TRBJ2-7, with a weak D call TRBD1 (6 bases). The CDR3 is 15 amino acids. V dropped 10 bases and J dropped 5 bases, with 24 bases sitting between them. The germline CDR1 and CDR2 sequences are ENHRY and SYGVKD. CDR3 sequence reads: CATRLETGYQDEQYF. The DNA for the CDR3 is TGTGCCACTCGGCTGGAGACAGGTTATCAGGACGAGCAGTACTTC.

The chain couples TRBV19 to TRBJ1-2, with TRBD1 matching over 9 bases. V lost 5 bases and J lost 6; bases outside the gene matches: 4. The CDR3 totals 13 residues. Germline-derived CDR1 and CDR2 are LNHDA and SQIVND (reference sequence). The CDR3 loop is CASSGGQGNGYTF. The CDR3 DNA reads as TGTGCCAGTAGTGGGGGACAGGGTAATGGCTACACCTTC. The whole variable domain, filled in from reference TRBV19 and TRBJ1-2, reads DGGITQSPKYLFRKEGQNVTLSCEQNLNHDAMYWYRQDPGQGLRLIYYSQIVNDFQKGDIAEGYSVSREKKESFPLTVTSAQKNPTAFYLCASSGGQGNGYTFGSGTRLTVV.

The chain employs TRBV9 and TRBJ2-5; no definite D call. Germline values: CDR1 SGDLS, CDR2 YYNGEE. V was clipped by 0 bases and J by 5 bases, with 8 bases between them. The CDR3 consists of 13 residues. The CDR3 DNA sequence: TGTGCCAGCAGCGTAGGGGCTTCGGAGACCCAGTACTTC. It translates to CASSVGASETQYF.

The V gene is TRBV29-1, the J gene TRBJ1-2; D is undetermined. The germline CDR1 and CDR2 sequences are SQVTM and ANQGSEA. With 1 base removed from V and 4 bases from J, the gap between germline ends came to 7 bases. The CDR3 is made up of 12 amino acids. The CDR3 nucleotides are TGCAGCGTTGAAGGGTCCGGCTATGGCTACACCTTC. Its translation is CSVEGSGYGYTF.

This clone occurred many times. The CDR3 DNA follows: TGTGCCAGCAGCCCCGAGTTAGAAGAGGCCCTCCACTTT. Its translation is CASSPELEEALHF. The chain carries TRBV11-2 and TRBJ1-6; D is unclear. The germline V gene has CDR1 SGHAT and CDR2 FQNNGV. CDR3 size: 13 residues. Trimming shortened V by 5 bases and J by 14 bases, and 16 bases separated the two germline ends.

The CDR3 is CASSFGSENTIYF. The DNA of the CDR3 is TGTGCCAGCAGCTTTGGGAGTGAAAACACCATATATTTT. V and J are TRBV7-9 and TRBJ1-3; no definite D call. Looked up from germline, CDR1 is SEHNR and CDR2 is FQNEAQ (reference sequence). Trimming pared 3 bases from V and 6 bases from J, leaving 9 bases between. This CDR3 has 13 residues.

The gene calls are TRBV19 and TRBJ2-7, with TRBD1 matching 10 bases. The CDR3 runs to 14 residues. V lost 7 bases and J lost 3; bases outside the gene matches: 6. The germline V gene encodes CDR1 LNHDA and CDR2 SQIVND (reference sequence). The DNA for the CDR3 is TGTGCCAGTACAGCCGGGACAGGGGACTACGAGCAGTACTTC. Translating it yields CASTAGTGDYEQYF.

The rearrangement links TRBV9 to TRBJ2-3, with 12 nucleotides matching TRBD2. Trimming took 3 bases from V and 5 from J; bases not matched to a gene: 4. This CDR3 has 15 residues. Germline V gene sequence: CDR1 SGDLS, CDR2 YYNGEE. The CDR3 nucleotides are TGTGCCAGCAGCGCTAGCGGGGGGGCCGTAGATACGCAGTATTTT. Translating gives CASSASGGAVDTQYF.

The chain recombines TRBV5-8 with TRBJ2-6, with D uncertain. This CDR3 has 15 residues. CDR1 and CDR2 from the germline V gene are SGHTS and YDEGEE. V was shortened by 4 bases and J by 0 bases, with 8 bases between the two germline ends. The DNA for the CDR3 is TGTGCCAGCAGCCGTAAGAGCTCTGGGGCCAACGTCCTGACTTTC. Its protein product is CASSRKSSGANVLTF. Drawing the rest from reference TRBV5-8 and TRBJ2-6, the complete variable domain is EAGVTQSPTHLIKTRGQQATLRCSPISGHTSVYWYQQALGLGLQFLLWYDEGEERNRGNFPPRFSGRQFPNYSSELNVNALELEDSALYLCASSRKSSGANVLTFGAGSRLTVL.

The CDR3 loop reads CASSEGAGTADTQYF. CDR3 sequence (DNA): TGTGCCAGCAGTGAGGGGGCAGGGACGGCAGATACGCAGTATTTT. The chain carries TRBV6-4 and TRBJ2-3; a weak D match, TRBD1 (6 bases). This CDR3 is 15 amino acids long. V was shortened by 3 bases and J by 4 bases, with 14 bases between the two germline ends. Germline V gene sequence: CDR1 MRHNA, CDR2 SNTAGT.

The V call is TRBV7-9, the J call TRBJ1-3; maybe TRBD1 (6 bases). Trimming took off 1 base at V and 0 bases at J, with 19 bases between the two ends. The CDR3 runs to 19 residues. CDR1 and CDR2 from the germline V gene are SEHNR and FQNEAQ (reference sequence). Here the CDR3 DNA reads TGTGCCAGCAGCTTAGAGAGCCAGGGGACCACTTTCTCTGGAAACACCATATATTTT. As protein: CASSLESQGTTFSGNTIYF.

The V gene is TRBV6-6, the J gene TRBJ1-6; the match to TRBD1 covers 9 bases. Germline CDR1 is MNHNY and CDR2 is SVGAGI (reference sequence). The CDR3 consists of 16 residues. With 2 bases clipped from V and 9 bases from J, the junction kept 8 bases outside the gene matches. The CDR3 nucleotides are TGTGCCAGCAGTTACGGTTTGGGGACAGGGCGTTCACCCCTCCACTTT. Translated: CASSYGLGTGRSPLHF.

The gene calls are TRBV4-1 and TRBJ2-3; D unclear. This CDR3 has 14 amino acids. The V end lost 1 base, the J end lost 0 bases, and 5 bases lay between the germline ends. Germline CDR1 reads MGHRA; CDR2 reads YSYEKL. CDR3 coding DNA: TGCGCCAGCAGCCAAGCCAGAAGCACAGATACGCAGTATTTT. Amino acid sequence: CASSQARSTDTQYF.

J is TRBJ1-2 and V is TRBV28, with 8 bases matching TRBD1. Germline V gene data show CDR1 as MDHEN and CDR2 as SYDVKM. The junction had 3 bases not matched to a gene; V was cut back by 3 bases and J by 0 bases. CDR3 length: 15 residues. CDR3 DNA sequence: TGTGCCAGCAGTTTCAGGGGGCCGCCTAACTATGGCTACACCTTC. This encodes CASSFRGPPNYGYTF.

The chain carries TRBV7-8 and TRBJ2-4; no clear D. V lost 3 bases to trimming and J lost 0 bases, with 6 bases between them. CDR1 is SGHVS, CDR2 FQNEAQ, per germline. CDR3 size: 14 residues. The DNA of the CDR3 is TGTGCCAGCAGCTTGTCCATAGCCAAAAACATTCAGTACTTC. Translating gives CASSLSIAKNIQYF. The variable domain in full, completed from reference TRBV7-8 and TRBJ2-4, reads GAGVSQSPRYKVAKRGQDVALRCDPISGHVSLFWYQQALGQGPEFLTYFQNEAQLDKSGLPSDRFFAERPEGSVSTLKIQRTQQEDSAVYLCASSLSIAKNIQYFGAGTRLSVL.

The V call is TRBV28, the J call TRBJ1-5; 8 positions agree with TRBD1. J was trimmed by 3 bases and V by 1 base; bases with no gene match: 5. The CDR3 loop spans 16 amino acids. Germline V gene data show CDR1 as MDHEN and CDR2 as SYDVKM. In DNA, the CDR3 is TGTGCCAGCAGTTTATACCGGGACAGGCACAATCAGCCCCAGCATTTT. It is translated as CASSLYRDRHNQPQHF.